The text below deals with one T cell receptor beta chain. The clone's antigen remains unknown. No base qualities exist here, and no much larger clone lies one base off it. The entry originates in a study of beta chain features in type 1 diabetes (dated by TCRdb to the late 2010s). General notes on the study: Mean age, gender distribution, total cell number and subset yield did not differ between patients and healthy donors. Whereas all 30 or so donors provided naive and central memory subsets, regulatory and stem cell-like memory subsets were isolated from just 8 patients and about 8 healthy donors. The study compared TCRB repertoires of sorted circulating CD4+ T cell subsets between recently diagnosed type 1 diabetes patients and matched healthy donors. A total of approximately 100,000,000 sorted cells were examined across all samples, and the number of cells per subset was strongly correlated with RNA yield.

The entire amount of isolated RNA was reverse transcribed using the High Capacity cDNA Reverse Transcription Kit, so the sequenced TCRB transcripts were expressed ones. Deep immunoSEQ sequencing was applied to naive, central memory and regulatory T cell samples, giving an average of around 4 million total reads per sample. Sorted cells were lysed in RLT buffer, and RNA was extracted using DNase-treated RNeasy Micro or Mini kits according to cell number. Each cell subset was processed on its own to prevent cross-contamination, while patient and healthy donor samples were processed together. TCRB sequences were amplified from cDNA with the immunoSEQ multiplex PCR, producing 87-bp fragments spanning the CDR3 region. Amplicons were sequenced on the Illumina HiSeq platform. As for the authors' bioinformatics: PCR bias was computationally corrected using synthetic template baselines, reads within Hamming distance 2 were collapsed, and singletons that could not be merged were discarded. Reads were aligned to IMGT to assign V, D and J genes, CDR3 length, and insertions or deletions at six rearrangement sites. Within each subset, clonotype counts were normalized to sorted cell number, and only after that were true diversity and Gini coefficients computed with the tcR R package. The overlap coefficient, calculated on TCRB nucleotide sequences, was used to quantify repertoire sharing. Out-of-frame TCRB sequences from naive cells were analyzed as a proxy for the pre-selection repertoire. In TCRdb, the immuneACCESS table is reduced to in-frame sequences with V and J assigned. These tables do not hold every clone; where another copy was compared, an unresolved V gene accounts for under half, and the others remain unexplained. V, J and clone size reflect that table, while D and trimming were determined from the DNA. The sample yields about 700,000 clones; about an eighth were counted once. The ten largest clonotypes hold approximately 0.021% of the sample.

Results and caveats for the whole study, not just this receptor: Shorter templates might be favored by PCR, yet because patient and control samples were amplified and corrected together, any such skew would affect both groups equally. HLA sub-analyses involved small numbers of individuals, so any influence of HLA type on TCRB rearrangement remained unresolved. Type 1 diabetes patients showed a moderate but significant shortening of TCRB CDR3 length in all four CD4+ subsets. Because cDNA was sequenced instead of genomic DNA, activated cells with high expression could be over-represented, although the groups did not differ in activation or CD3 levels. Naive, central memory and regulatory TCRB repertoires appeared to be more similar among patients than among healthy donors. At VDJ recombination sites, type 1 diabetes patients had fewer insertions and more deleted nucleotides, which implies abnormalities in thymic rearrangement.

Each donor gave one peripheral blood draw, averaging roughly 0.11 L, which was collected into heparinised tubes. Using a panel that included CD45RO, CCR7, CD25, CD127, CD95 and CD27, naive, central memory, regulatory and stem cell-like memory CD4+ T cells were sorted on a BD FACSAria II. All sorted populations exceeded 95% purity. Right away, PBMCs were isolated by Lymphoprep density gradient centrifugation and were stained directly, with no culture step. So that batch effects would be minimized, each experiment stained and sorted samples in pairs, pairing one healthy donor with one patient. The CDR3 goes from the cysteine to the phenylalanine over 13 residues. Only the CDR3 part of the read is kept: 39 bases, read in frame from the first base. The germline V gene specifies MNHEY as CDR1 and SVGAGI as CDR2. Trimming leaves V shorter by 6 bases and J shorter by 3 bases, with the junction holding 4 bases beyond the gene matches.

The sequencing sample was made of naive CD4+ T cells from blood. The sample's cell subset or site label, in plain terms: true naive CD4+ T cells. The sequence derives from a young man with type 1 diabetes. The chain employs TRBV6-5 and TRBJ1-1, and 7 junction bases match TRBD1. The nucleotide sequence reads TGTGCCAGCAGGAGGGGGCGCGACACTGAAGCTTTCTTT. Its protein reads: CASRRGRDTEAFF.